These T cell receptor beta chains were read from a single sample in a study of blood T cell repertoires in COVID-19. Assay used: immunoSEQ multiplex PCR; TCRdb lists only in-frame clones, some missing. The data show about 170,000 clones, about 83% seen once. Material: peripheral blood. These receptors all stem from a woman of 80 years or more with COVID-19, enrolled during active disease. Each CDR3 is given with its conserved first and last residue. Fields, in order: CDR3 protein, CDR3 DNA, clone size, J gene, D gene, V gene. D genes are given only for firm matches. Size values are once, few and many counts, or a class for expanded clones, and some rows have none.

CAAGGGNTEAFF,TGTGCCGCCGGGGGGGGAAACACTGAAGCTTTCTTT,.,TRBJ1-1,.,TRBV18
CATRDQGNTEAFF,TGTGCCACCAGGGACCAGGGAAACACTGAAGCTTTCTTT,.,TRBJ1-1,.,TRBV24-1
CASSYSRDTQYF,TGTGCCAGCAGTTACTCCAGGGATACGCAGTATTTT,.,TRBJ2-3,.,TRBV6-6
CASSRGGQETQYF,TGTGCCAGCAGTCGGGGGGGACAAGAGACCCAGTACTTC,.,TRBJ2-5,TRBD2,TRBV3-1/TRBV3-2
CASSLGRRHQETQYF,TGTGCCAGCAGCTTAGGCAGGCGACACCAAGAGACCCAGTACTTC,.,TRBJ2-5,.,TRBV7-9
CAISVFPQETQYF,TGTGCCATCAGTGTATTCCCTCAAGAGACCCAGTACTTC,.,TRBJ2-5,.,TRBV10-3
CASSLAVRTTPTGELFF,TGTGCCAGCAGCTTAGCGGTCCGAACTACTCCTACCGGGGAGCTGTTTTTT,.,TRBJ2-2,.,TRBV7-3
CASSAVGAEQYF,TGTGCCAGCAGCGCGGTGGGCGCCGAGCAGTACTTC,.,TRBJ2-7,.,TRBV9
CSVVEGGYGYTF,TGCAGCGTTGTAGAGGGGGGCTATGGCTACACCTTC,.,TRBJ1-2,.,TRBV29-1
CASSQELPTGAFF,TGCGCCAGCAGCCAAGAATTGCCAACGGGGGCTTTCTTT,once,TRBJ1-1,.,TRBV4-1
CACGWFRTATYEQYF,TGTGCCTGCGGGTGGTTTAGGACAGCTACCTACGAGCAGTACTTC,.,TRBJ2-7,.,TRBV30
CASSLASRGGYGYTF,TGTGCCAGCAGCTTAGCGTCTCGGGGGGGCTATGGCTACACCTTC,.,TRBJ1-2,.,TRBV7-2
CASSYSTGTETQYF,TGTGCCAGCAGTTATTCGACAGGGACAGAGACCCAGTACTTC,.,TRBJ2-5,TRBD1,TRBV6-5
CSVATGANVLTF,TGCAGCGTTGCCACTGGGGCCAACGTCCTGACTTTC,.,TRBJ2-6,.,TRBV29-1
CASSLGGDRRNLITNYGYTF,TGTGCCAGCAGCTTAGGAGGGGACAGGAGAAACTTAATCACTAACTATGGCTACACCTTC,once,TRBJ1-2,TRBD1,TRBV7-4
CASSPREVTNEKLFF,TGTGCCAGCAGCCCCAGGGAGGTAACTAATGAAAAACTGTTTTTT,.,TRBJ1-4,.,TRBV11-2
CASSPLYRASSYEQYF,TGTGCCAGCTCACCGCTTTACAGGGCAAGCTCCTACGAGCAGTACTTC,.,TRBJ2-7,.,TRBV18
CASSLGTGSLQHF,TGTGCCAGCAGCTTAGGGACAGGCTCCTTACAGCATTTT,.,TRBJ1-5,TRBD1,TRBV7-9
CASSHNLAENEQYF,TGTGCCAGCAGCCACAACTTAGCGGAAAATGAGCAGTACTTC,.,TRBJ2-7,.,TRBV3-1/TRBV3-2
CASGPPGLGNEQFF,TGTGCCAGCGGTCCCCCTGGACTAGGCAATGAGCAGTTCTTC,.,TRBJ2-1,TRBD2,TRBV7-3
CASSLSGDRAYEQYF,TGTGCCAGCAGCCTAAGCGGGGACAGGGCCTACGAGCAGTACTTC,.,TRBJ2-7,TRBD1,TRBV11-3
CASSHGGGNEQFF,TGTGCTAGCAGCCACGGGGGGGGCAATGAGCAGTTCTTC,.,TRBJ2-1,TRBD2,TRBV7-7
CASSPLGYSNTGELFF,TGTGCCAGCTCACCATTGGGCTATTCTAACACCGGGGAGCTGTTTTTT,.,TRBJ2-2,.,TRBV18
CATTTGSTDTQYF,TGTGCCACGACAACAGGGAGCACAGATACGCAGTATTTT,.,TRBJ2-3,.,TRBV10-3
CASSIGQGGSYEQYF,TGTGCCAGTAGTATTGGACAGGGTGGCTCCTACGAGCAGTACTTC,.,TRBJ2-7,TRBD1,TRBV19
CATATQASYEQYF,TGTGCCACCGCGACACAGGCCTCCTACGAGCAGTACTTC,.,TRBJ2-7,.,TRBV19
CASGQADSYEQYF,TGCGCCAGCGGACAGGCCGACTCCTACGAGCAGTACTTC,.,TRBJ2-7,TRBD1,TRBV5-1
CASTRTGLGQPQHF,TGTGCCAGTACTCGGACAGGCCTCGGACAGCCCCAGCATTTT,.,TRBJ1-5,TRBD1,TRBV19
CASGQGNEQFF,TGTGCTAGTGGACAGGGTAATGAGCAGTTCTTC,.,TRBJ2-1,.,TRBV12-5
CASRPRGIKPYEQYF,TGTGCCAGCAGACCCCGGGGAATAAAACCCTACGAGCAGTACTTC,.,TRBJ2-7,.,TRBV6-1
CASSVGEGAYNEQFF,TGTGCCAGCAGTGTAGGTGAGGGGGCCTACAATGAGCAGTTCTTC,few,TRBJ2-1,.,TRBV2
CASGTGGKSNQPQHF,TGTGCCAGCGGTACAGGGGGGAAGAGCAATCAGCCCCAGCATTTT,.,TRBJ1-5,TRBD1,TRBV6-5
CASSRHRGATDTQYF,TGTGCCAGCAGCCGGCATCGGGGGGCCACAGATACGCAGTATTTT,.,TRBJ2-3,.,TRBV3-1/TRBV3-2
CASSYPGPTDEQFF,TGTGCCAGCAGTTACCCAGGGCCTACGGATGAGCAGTTCTTC,.,TRBJ2-1,.,TRBV6-6
CASSFTGGPSGANVLTF,TGTGCCAGCAGCTTCACAGGGGGTCCCTCTGGGGCCAACGTCCTGACTTTC,.,TRBJ2-6,TRBD1,TRBV5-6
CASGRLAGVNTGELFF,TGTGCCAGCGGACGACTAGCGGGGGTGAACACCGGGGAGCTGTTTTTT,.,TRBJ2-2,TRBD2,TRBV7-9
CASGLAGYTEAFF,TGTGCTAGTGGTTTGGCAGGGTACACTGAAGCTTTCTTT,.,TRBJ1-1,.,TRBV12-5
CASGLERGQGSVREQYF,TGTGCTAGTGGTTTGGAACGGGGACAGGGGTCAGTAAGAGAGCAGTACTTC,.,TRBJ2-7,TRBD1,TRBV12-5
CASSARLGHDGTGELFF,TGTGCCAGCAGCGCGCGACTAGGCCATGATGGCACCGGGGAGCTGTTTTTT,.,TRBJ2-2,.,TRBV9
CASSPPGSSEAFF,TGTGCCAGCAGCCCACCCGGGAGTAGTGAAGCTTTCTTT,.,TRBJ1-1,.,TRBV7-3
CASSLFDRDYEQYF,TGCGCCAGCAGCTTGTTCGACAGGGACTACGAGCAGTACTTC,.,TRBJ2-7,TRBD1,TRBV5-1
CAWSGGLDFSYEQYF,TGTGCCTGGAGCGGTGGTTTGGACTTCTCCTACGAGCAGTACTTC,.,TRBJ2-7,.,TRBV30
CASSVQRVPGAEAFF,TGTGCCAGCAGCGTTCAGCGGGTCCCGGGAGCTGAAGCTTTCTTT,.,TRBJ1-1,.,TRBV7-8
CASSEDREDGYTF,TGTGCCAGCAGTGAGGACAGGGAAGATGGCTACACCTTC,.,TRBJ1-2,TRBD1,TRBV6-1
CASSPPIGRAVAEAFF,TGTGCCAGCTCACCACCGATAGGCAGGGCGGTAGCTGAAGCTTTCTTT,.,TRBJ1-1,.,TRBV18
CASSKTRSNTGELFF,TGTGCCAGCAGTAAGACTCGGTCGAACACCGGGGAGCTGTTTTTT,.,TRBJ2-2,.,TRBV6-2/TRBV6-3
CASSTPRQGGSYEQYF,TGTGCCAGTAGTACCCCGCGACAGGGGGGGTCCTACGAGCAGTACTTC,.,TRBJ2-7,TRBD1,TRBV19
CASSYDPGTGNYEQYF,TGTGCCAGCAGTTATGACCCCGGGACAGGGAACTACGAGCAGTACTTC,once,TRBJ2-7,TRBD1,TRBV6-5
CASSVQFSGGGTDTQYF,TGTGCCAGCAGCGTACAGTTCAGCGGGGGAGGCACAGATACGCAGTATTTT,.,TRBJ2-3,TRBD2,TRBV7-2
CASSIRPVGLAGYEQYF,TGTGCCAGTAGTATACGCCCAGTGGGGCTAGCGGGCTACGAGCAGTACTTC,.,TRBJ2-7,TRBD2,TRBV19
CASSRGTSETQYF,TGTGCCAGCAGCCGTGGGACTAGCGAGACCCAGTACTTC,.,TRBJ2-5,TRBD2,TRBV3-1/TRBV3-2
CARSVAERYEQYF,TGTGCCCGCTCAGTGGCAGAGCGATACGAGCAGTACTTC,.,TRBJ2-7,.,TRBV2
CASSHPGQVSTGELFF,TGTGCCAGCAGCCACCCCGGACAGGTGAGCACCGGGGAGCTGTTTTTT,.,TRBJ2-2,TRBD1,TRBV14
CASSLAGERSYEQYF,TGCGCCAGCAGCCTAGCGGGGGAGAGGTCCTACGAGCAGTACTTC,.,TRBJ2-7,TRBD2,TRBV5-1